The present entry profiles one TCR beta chain with its context. Its antigen is currently unknown. This entry comes from a study of cytomegalovirus exposure and HLA in healthy donors. V gave up 10 bases and J gave up 4 bases, with 17 bases separating them. Germline V gene sequence: CDR1 MNHEY, CDR2 SMNVEV (reference sequence). The CDR3 spans 13 residues. Findings and caveats of the study: Three of the chains that were CMV-associated were confirmed in vitro to be specific for CMV antigens. In a later analysis, TCR beta V- and J-gene trimming showed a link to a missense DCLRE1C variant. Most TCR beta V segments were productive about 90% or about 30% of the time in an earlier analysis.

PCR employed 60 Vbeta and 13 Jbeta primers. TCRdb's copy holds only in-frame clones and misses some; the assay was immunoSEQ multiplex PCR. The sample consists of about 140,000 clones, approximately 88% of them appearing once. The chain couples TRBV27 to TRBJ2-7, with D possibly TRBD2 on 6 matching bases. The receptor was derived from a middle-aged woman in good health and CMV-seronegative. Sequencing used PBMCs. The CDR3 protein is CATTGGPSYEQYF. The CDR3 nucleotides read TGTGCCACTACCGGGGGTCCGAGTTACGAGCAGTACTTC.